These 22 T cell receptor beta chains were all obtained from the same sample, sequenced in a study of vaccination effects on CD4 cells after COVID-19. Prior to sequencing, the ViraFEST assay stimulated PBMC with viral peptide pools, which expanded the antigen-specific CD4+ T cells. Upon completion of more than 9 days in culture, CD4+ T cells were isolated. From March to December 2020, the person had a SARS-CoV-2 infection that was confirmed by PCR. TCRdb's table, derived via immunoSEQ multiplex PCR, lists solely in-frame clones and lacks some. The repertoire holds under 70,000 clones, with 75% to 85% as singletons. Which antigens these TCRs recognize remains unknown. Sequencing was performed on CD4+ T cells from PBMCs cultured with HIV peptides, taken before COVID-19 vaccination. Subset in this sample: HIV-1 Nef peptide pool negative control/reference culture. The receptors come from a human donor who had a prior SARS-CoV-2 infection.

This chain links TRBV4-3 with TRBJ2-7, with 9 bases fitting TRBD1. The CDR3 totals 18 residues. The germline CDR1 and CDR2 sequences are LGHNA and YSLEER. Trimming took 0 bases from V and 4 from J; bases not matched to a gene: 13. CDR3 amino acids: CASSQESVGTGWPYEQYF. For the CDR3, the DNA is TGCGCCAGCAGCCAAGAAAGCGTTGGGACAGGGTGGCCGTACGAGCAGTACTTC.

The chain carries TRBV20-1 and TRBJ2-1, with D unclear. Per germline, CDR1 DFQATT and CDR2 SNEGSKA (reference sequence). The CDR3 covers 16 residues. V lost 3 bases to trimming and J lost 0 bases, with 15 bases between them. The CDR3 region is CSASSAEKSSYNEQFF. The CDR3 region has the DNA TGCAGTGCTAGTTCGGCGGAAAAAAGCTCCTACAATGAGCAGTTCTTC.

V is TRBV11-2 and J is TRBJ1-2; D not resolved. The CDR3 totals 13 residues. The V end lost 2 bases, the J end lost 4 bases, and 8 bases lay between the germline ends. CDR1 is SGHAT and CDR2 is FQNNGV in the germline V gene. This CDR3 is CASSLSQIYGYTF. CDR3 nucleotides: TGTGCCAGCAGCTTAAGTCAGATCTATGGCTACACCTTC.

The gene calls are TRBV4-3 and TRBJ2-1; D gene unclear. Germline V CDR1 and CDR2: LGHNA, YSLEER. The CDR3 sequence is 16 residues long. Between the trimmed V and J ends, which lost 0 bases and 4 bases, there was a span of 13 bases. In DNA, the CDR3 is TGCGCCAGCAGCCAAGATCATGGGTCGAGATACAATGAGCAGTTCTTC. Translation: CASSQDHGSRYNEQFF.

The V gene is TRBV11-3, the J gene TRBJ2-3; 12 bases align to TRBD2. The CDR3 length is 16 residues. V lost 4 bases and J lost 4; bases outside the gene matches: 6. Germline CDR1 and CDR2: SGHNT and YENEEA. CDR3 loop: CASSSRLAGASDTQYF. The CDR3 DNA is TGTGCCAGCAGCTCCCGACTAGCGGGAGCCTCAGATACGCAGTATTTT.

This clone appeared once. The chain has TRBV12-3 or TRBV12-4 and TRBJ1-5, with no clear D. CDR3 length: 12 residues. Trimming pared 4 bases from V and 6 bases from J, leaving 7 bases between. The CDR3 sequence is CASSSQAQPQHF. The CDR3 nucleotides read TGTGCCAGCAGTTCCCAGGCTCAGCCCCAGCATTTT.

This chain joins TRBV5-1 and TRBJ2-1; 9 positions agree with TRBD2. Germline V CDR1 and CDR2: SGHRS, YFSETQ. V gave up 4 bases and J gave up 9 bases; unmatched junction bases: 14. The CDR3 is made up of 16 amino acids. The CDR3 sequence: CASSPDPGLATTEQFF. The DNA for the CDR3 is TGCGCCAGCAGCCCCGATCCTGGACTAGCGACTACTGAGCAGTTCTTC.

The chain employs TRBV7-3 and TRBJ1-2, with 7 bases aligning to TRBD1. The germline gives CDR1 SGHTA, CDR2 FQGTGA. The junction had 5 bases not matched to a gene; V was cut back by 4 bases and J by 6 bases. This CDR3 has 13 residues. CDR3 DNA sequence: TGTGCCAGCAGCTCAACCCAGGGGGATGGCTACACCTTC. Its protein is CASSSTQGDGYTF.

The chain carries TRBV7-2 and TRBJ2-2; D may be TRBD2 (5 bases). Germline loops: CDR1 SGHTA, CDR2 FQGNSA. The CDR3 loop spans 16 amino acids. The V end was cut by 4 bases, the J end by 9 bases, with 21 bases between. CDR3 DNA sequence: TGTGCCAGCAGCTCCCCACGGGGAGTGGGTTCCTGGGAGCTGTTTTTT. Its translation: CASSSPRGVGSWELFF.

The rearrangement uses TRBV6-5 and TRBJ2-7; 8 bases fit TRBD1. Germline V CDR1 and CDR2: MNHEY, SVGAGI. The CDR3 extends over 15 amino acids. Trimming took 6 bases from V and 4 from J; bases not matched to a gene: 11. DNA for the CDR3: TGTGCCAGCAGCCCCCAGGGGGCGGGACGGTACGAGCAGTACTTC. Protein product: CASSPQGAGRYEQYF.

There are a few counts of this clone. This chain connects TRBV27 to TRBJ2-1, with TRBD2 matching over 10 bases. CDR3 length equals 14 residues. With V trimmed by 6 bases and J by 5 bases, 4 bases remained unmatched. Per the germline V gene, CDR1 is MNHEY and CDR2 is SMNVEV (reference sequence). CDR3 region: CASRWTSGDNEQFF. The CDR3 bases are TGTGCCAGCAGGTGGACTAGCGGTGACAATGAGCAGTTCTTC.

The chain combines TRBV18 with TRBJ2-7; D might be TRBD1 or TRBD2, each matching 5 bases. Germline V gives CDR1 KGHSH, CDR2 LQKENI. V was cut by 0 bases and J by 3 bases, with 12 bases left in between. The CDR3 is 15 residues long. The CDR3 here is CASSPPGRGLYEQYF. DNA for the CDR3: TGTGCCAGCTCACCACCGGGGCGCGGGCTCTACGAGCAGTACTTC.

The chain is built from TRBV19 and TRBJ1-1; the D is unclear. V was trimmed by 0 bases and J by 6 bases, leaving 11 bases between them. The CDR3 covers 14 residues. CDR1 LNHDA and CDR2 SQIVND come from the germline V gene (reference sequence). The DNA of the CDR3 is TGTGCCAGTAGTATAGAGGAGGGTCGCGCTGAAGCTTTCTTT. Protein sequence: CASSIEEGRAEAFF. The whole variable domain, filled in from reference TRBV19 and TRBJ1-1, reads DGGITQSPKYLFRKEGQNVTLSCEQNLNHDAMYWYRQDPGQGLRLIYYSQIVNDFQKGDIAEGYSVSREKKESFPLTVTSAQKNPTAFYLCASSIEEGRAEAFFGQGTRLTVV.

The chain recombines TRBV7-9 with TRBJ1-4; perhaps TRBD1 as D (6 bases). The CDR3 is made up of 15 amino acids. Germline values: CDR1 SEHNR, CDR2 FQNEAQ (reference sequence). Trimming stripped 4 bases from V and 2 bases from J, with 11 bases between. The CDR3 DNA follows: TGTGCCAGCAGCTCCTTGGGGGCTACTAATGAAAAACTGTTTTTT. Its translation is CASSSLGATNEKLFF.

The chain is built from TRBV7-9 and TRBJ2-7; 7 bases line up with TRBD1. Germline values: CDR1 SEHNR, CDR2 FQNEAQ (reference sequence). The CDR3 totals 16 residues. V trimming: 1 base; J trimming: 0 bases; junction bases outside the gene matches: 6. The CDR3 region has the DNA TGTGCCAGCAGCTTAGAGGGACAGCGGCGCTCCTACGAGCAGTACTTC. Its protein product is CASSLEGQRRSYEQYF.

This chain joins TRBV4-3 and TRBJ2-1, with a weak D call TRBD2 (5 bases). Looked up from germline, CDR1 is LGHNA and CDR2 is YSLEER. The CDR3 covers 12 residues. V lost 4 bases to trimming and J lost 9 bases, with 10 bases between them. The CDR3 spells CASSRTWGEQFF. CDR3 nucleotides: TGCGCCAGCAGCCGGACTTGGGGTGAGCAGTTCTTC.

This rearrangement joins TRBV9 to TRBJ2-3; D is unresolved. The CDR3 sequence is 15 residues long. Between the trimmed V and J ends, which lost 0 bases and 5 bases, there was a span of 13 bases. Looked up from germline, CDR1 is SGDLS and CDR2 is YYNGEE. CDR3 sequence: CASSVGAALGDTQYF. The CDR3 DNA is TGTGCCAGCAGCGTAGGTGCGGCATTGGGAGATACGCAGTATTTT.

This clone is labeled medium-sized. This sequence joins TRBV13 and TRBJ1-2, with 10 bases fitting TRBD1. Unmatched junction bases numbered 4, after V lost 2 bases and J lost 4 bases. The CDR3 is made up of 15 amino acids. The V gene's germline CDR1 is PRHDT and CDR2 FYEKMQ (reference sequence). This CDR3 is CASSLRRTGGYGYTF. CDR3 coding DNA: TGTGCCAGCAGCTTACGAAGGACAGGGGGCTATGGCTACACCTTC. Drawing the rest from reference TRBV13 and TRBJ1-2, the complete variable domain is AAGVIQSPRHLIKEKRETATLKCYPIPRHDTVYWYQQGPGQDPQFLISFYEKMQSDKGSIPDRFSAQQFSDYHSELNMSSLELGDSALYFCASSLRRTGGYGYTFGSGTRLTVV.

This sequence joins TRBV12-3 or TRBV12-4 and TRBJ1-4; TRBD1 might be the D (5 bases). The germline V and J ends were trimmed by 6 bases and 13 bases, with 15 bases remaining between them. This CDR3 is 12 amino acids long. Here the CDR3 reads CASRFYQGVLFF. The CDR3 DNA sequence: TGTGCCAGCAGGTTTTACCAGGGCGTACTGTTTTTT.

The V call is TRBV5-6, the J call TRBJ2-7; 13 nucleotides match TRBD2. CDR1 and CDR2 from the germline V gene are SGHDT and YYEEEE. The CDR3 extends over 15 amino acids. With 4 bases clipped from V and 2 bases from J, the junction kept 3 bases outside the gene matches. CDR3 in DNA: TGTGCCAGCAGCCCTGGGACTAGCGGGACCTACGAGCAGTACTTC. This codes for CASSPGTSGTYEQYF.

V usage is TRBV5-5 and J usage is TRBJ1-2, with D perhaps TRBD1 (5 bases). The germline V gene has CDR1 SGHKS and CDR2 YYEKEE (reference sequence). Trimming shortened V by 4 bases and J by 7 bases, and 14 bases separated the two germline ends. This CDR3 region has 13 residues. In nucleotides, the CDR3 is TGTGCCAGCAGCGGCGGTTTTGACAGTGGCTACACCTTC. This codes for CASSGGFDSGYTF. The entire variable domain, with the rest obtained from reference TRBV5-5 and TRBJ1-2, is as follows: DAGVTQSPTHLIKTRGQQVTLRCSPISGHKSVSWYQQVLGQGPQFIFQYYEKEERGRGNFPDRFSARQFPNYSSELNVNALLLGDSALYLCASSGGFDSGYTFGSGTRLTVV.

The CDR3 nucleotides read TGTGCCAGCAGACCGGGGATTAACACCGGGGAGCTGTTTTTT. Protein sequence: CASRPGINTGELFF. This chain joins TRBV6-5 and TRBJ2-2; tentatively, D is TRBD2 (5 bases). Per germline, CDR1 MNHEY and CDR2 SVGAGI. The CDR3 contains 14 residues. The V and J ends lost 6 bases and 2 bases respectively, with 10 bases between them.